These 24 T cell receptor beta chains were all obtained from the same sample, sequenced in a study of shared clonotypes between healthy human individuals. Sequencing used immunoSEQ multiplex PCR; TCRdb keeps in-frame clones, though not all of them. The sample comprises 2.3 million or so clones, 80% to 95% of which are singletons, and about 0.41% rests with the top ten. The sequencing input was naive CD4+ T cells from PBMCs. Subset of the sample: CD45RA+ positively selected. Source of these receptors: a man aged 18 to 35 in good health. Some clones in this sample may be carry-over from other donors' samples.

The CDR3 DNA is TGTGCCAGCAGCTTAGTATCCCCCTACCCGGGGGATGGTGAGCAGTTCTTC. Its translation is CASSLVSPYPGDGEQFF. This chain links TRBV7-6 with TRBJ2-1, with TRBD2 as a possible D gene (6 bases). This CDR3 comprises 17 residues. V dropped 1 base and J dropped 9 bases, with 22 bases sitting between them. Germline V CDR1 and CDR2: SGHVS, FNYEAQ.

This chain joins TRBV19 and TRBJ1-5; D might be TRBD1 (5 bases). The CDR3 loop spans 16 amino acids. In germline, CDR1 is LNHDA, CDR2 SQIVND (reference sequence). With 5 bases removed from V and 3 bases from J, the gap between germline ends came to 17 bases. The CDR3 here is CASSFQVGTANQPQHF. CDR3 sequence (DNA): TGTGCCAGTAGTTTCCAAGTCGGGACTGCCAATCAGCCCCAGCATTTT.

The gene calls are TRBV2 and TRBJ1-2; no reliable D call. The V gene's germline CDR1 is SNHLY and CDR2 FYNNEI. The V end lost 4 bases, the J end lost 4 bases, and 10 bases lay between the germline ends. CDR3 length: 13 amino acids. DNA of the CDR3: TGTGCCAGCAGTGTTAGGTTGAGCTATGGCTACACCTTC. Translation gives CASSVRLSYGYTF.

This chain connects TRBV2 to TRBJ2-7; D may be TRBD2 (5 bases). In germline, CDR1 is SNHLY, CDR2 FYNNEI. The CDR3 extends over 10 amino acids. V dropped 5 bases and J dropped 7 bases, with 6 bases sitting between them. CDR3: CASSRGEQYF. The CDR3 region has the DNA TGTGCCAGCAGTCGCGGGGAGCAGTACTTC.

The CDR3 DNA follows: TGCGCCAGCAGCCCGGCCGGGACTAGCGGGAGGGTATTTGAGGAGACCCAGTACTTC. Translated: CASSPAGTSGRVFEETQYF. V is TRBV5-1 and J is TRBJ2-5, with 16 bases matching TRBD2. The germline gives CDR1 SGHRS, CDR2 YFSETQ. This CDR3 has 19 residues. J gave up 5 bases and V 4 bases, and 14 bases lay outside the gene matches.

The CDR3 bases are TGCGCCAGCAGCTTAACTAGCGGGAGTCCCGGGGAGCTGTTTTTT. This encodes CASSLTSGSPGELFF. This chain connects TRBV5-1 to TRBJ2-2; 11 bases match TRBD2. This CDR3 contains 15 residues. Trimming removed 2 bases from V and 6 bases from J; junction bases left unmatched: 3. CDR1 and CDR2 (germline): SGHRS, YFSETQ.

This chain uses TRBV7-2 with TRBJ2-1; 8 bases align to TRBD2. CDR1 and CDR2 from the germline V gene are SGHTA and FQGNSA. Trimming at V came to 5 bases and at J to 9 bases, leaving 12 bases not matched to a gene. The CDR3 length is 15 residues. The CDR3 protein is CASSPTGTRYAEQFF. The CDR3 region has the DNA TGTGCCAGCAGCCCAACCGGGACTAGGTATGCTGAGCAGTTCTTC.

The rearrangement links TRBV30 to TRBJ2-6; D is ambiguous. CDR3 size: 16 residues. CDR1 and CDR2 from the germline V gene are GTSNPN and SVGIG (reference sequence). The V end was cut by 8 bases, the J end by 0 bases, with 17 bases between. The CDR3 bases are TGTGCCCGGACGTACCATCTAAGCTCTGGGGCCAACGTCCTGACTTTC. This translates into CARTYHLSSGANVLTF.

CDR3 region: CASSPAGQETEAFF. The CDR3 region has the DNA TGTGCCAGCTCACCGGCGGGGCAGGAGACTGAAGCTTTCTTT. This rearrangement joins TRBV18 to TRBJ1-1, with TRBD1 as a possible D gene (5 bases). This CDR3 region has 14 residues. Germline CDR1 KGHSH, CDR2 LQKENI. With 3 bases removed from V and 5 bases from J, the gap between germline ends came to 13 bases.

This clone was seen just once. The chain carries TRBV12-5 and TRBJ1-2; 9 bases align to TRBD1. The CDR3 covers 14 residues. Germline loops: CDR1 LGHNT, CDR2 FRNRAP. V dropped 1 base and J dropped 7; count of bases not matched to a gene: 4. Here the CDR3 DNA reads TGTGCTAGTGGTTTGGGAGGGACAGGGAGTGGCTACACCTTC. This sequence encodes CASGLGGTGSGYTF.

This clone was detected once. Germline is not matched at one junction end, which may reflect a read error. This chain uses TRBV11-2 with TRBJ2-7; D gene ambiguous. The CDR3 covers 14 residues. Germline CDR1 SGHAT, CDR2 FQNNGV. The CDR3 DNA sequence: TGTGCCAGCAGCTTAGAAGGCACCGGGTACGGGCAGTACTTC. Protein product: CASSLEGTGYGQYF.

CDR3 protein: CASSVTSDRYNEQFF. In DNA, the CDR3 is TGTGCCAGCAGCGTTACTAGCGACCGATACAATGAGCAGTTCTTC. This rearrangement joins TRBV6-4 to TRBJ2-1, with 7 positions matching TRBD2. The junction had 9 bases not matched to a gene; V was cut back by 6 bases and J by 4 bases. Looked up from germline, CDR1 is MRHNA and CDR2 is SNTAGT. The CDR3 is 15 amino acids.

The chain carries TRBV6-5 and TRBJ1-5, with TRBD1 matching 8 bases. Trimming cost V 8 bases and J 9 bases; bases outside gene matches: 15. Germline loops: CDR1 MNHEY, CDR2 SVGAGI. CDR3 length equals 15 residues. The CDR3 region is CASAPRGQPDRPQHF. Written as DNA, the CDR3 is TGTGCCAGCGCCCCCAGGGGGCAGCCCGATCGGCCCCAGCATTTT.

This chain joins TRBV28 and TRBJ2-7; 12 bases match TRBD1. The CDR3 spans 14 residues. Per germline, CDR1 MDHEN and CDR2 SYDVKM. V gave up 9 bases and J gave up 7 bases; unmatched junction bases: 10. CDR3 protein: CASLTGQGAGEQYF. The CDR3 DNA reads as TGTGCCAGTCTGACGGGACAGGGGGCGGGAGAGCAGTACTTC.

The gene calls are TRBV29-1 and TRBJ2-7; 10 bases match TRBD1. This CDR3 is built from 13 residues. Losses at the gene ends were 4 bases for V and 4 bases for J; bases not matched to a gene: 4. Germline V CDR1 and CDR2: SQVTM, ANQGSEA. The CDR3 loop is CSVVGTGAYEQYF. The CDR3 nucleotides read TGCAGCGTTGTTGGGACAGGGGCTTACGAGCAGTACTTC.

The chain combines TRBV11-2 with TRBJ2-1; D is possibly TRBD2 (5 bases). The CDR3 extends over 15 amino acids. V lost 6 bases and J lost 4, with 16 bases in between. Germline V gene lookup returns CDR1 SGHAT and CDR2 FQNNGV. The CDR3 is CASRTWGALYNEQFF. In nucleotides, the CDR3 is TGTGCCAGCAGAACTTGGGGAGCCCTTTACAATGAGCAGTTCTTC.

The J gene is TRBJ1-1, the V gene TRBV5-1; the D gene is possibly TRBD1 (5 bases). The CDR3 spans 17 residues. The germline V gene has CDR1 SGHRS and CDR2 YFSETQ. Trimming took off 0 bases at V and 0 bases at J, with 15 bases between the two ends. The CDR3 DNA is TGCGCCAGCAGCTTGGCCGTACCCCAGGGAATGAACACTGAAGCTTTCTTT. This gives the protein CASSLAVPQGMNTEAFF.

Remarks on this clone: Other DNA sequences in this specimen translate into the identical CDR3. The chain is built from TRBV7-9 and TRBJ1-1, with 8 positions matching TRBD1. J lost 4 bases, V lost 5 bases, and 6 bases had no gene match. The CDR3 spans 14 residues. Germline V CDR1 and CDR2: SEHNR, FQNEAQ (reference sequence). This CDR3 is CASSLITGGTEAFF. The CDR3 nucleotides read TGTGCCAGCAGCCTCATAACAGGGGGCACTGAAGCTTTCTTT.

This sequence joins TRBV15 and TRBJ2-3; D remains unclear. V shed 1 base and J shed 0 bases, with 5 bases lying between them. The CDR3 contains 14 residues. CDR1 and CDR2 (germline): LNHNV, YYDKDF (reference sequence). CDR3 loop: CATSRAPSTDTQYF. The CDR3 DNA follows: TGTGCCACCAGCAGAGCACCCAGCACAGATACGCAGTATTTT.

This clone has just one count. V and J are TRBV28 and TRBJ1-2, with unresolved D. Germline CDR1 MDHEN, CDR2 SYDVKM. This CDR3 spans 15 amino acids. V lost 2 bases to trimming and J lost 3 bases, with 13 bases between them. The CDR3 DNA is TGTGCCAGCAGTTTACCAACCTCCGGGGACTATGGCTACACCTTC. Amino acid sequence: CASSLPTSGDYGYTF.

This sequence joins TRBV27 and TRBJ1-1; the match to TRBD1 covers 9 bases. J lost 12 bases, V lost 2 bases, and 4 bases had no gene match. Per germline, CDR1 MNHEY and CDR2 SMNVEV (reference sequence). The CDR3 covers 12 residues. The chain's CDR3 is CASSLNRGRSFF. In DNA, the CDR3 is TGTGCCAGCAGTTTAAACAGGGGGCGATCTTTCTTT.

The chain uses TRBV6-5 and TRBJ1-4; no definite D call. The CDR3 is made up of 15 amino acids. Trimming stripped 6 bases from V and 0 bases from J, with 11 bases between. The germline CDR1 and CDR2 sequences are MNHEY and SVGAGI. This CDR3 reads CASSPYRPTNEKLFF. CDR3 in DNA: TGTGCCAGCAGCCCTTACAGACCAACTAATGAAAAACTGTTTTTT.

This clone appeared a single time. This chain joins TRBV28 and TRBJ2-5; D is undetermined. V lost 2 bases, J lost 2 bases, and 12 bases lay in between. The CDR3 sequence is 15 residues long. Per the germline V gene, CDR1 is MDHEN and CDR2 is SYDVKM. CDR3 in amino acids: CASSLNSGSQETQYF. The CDR3 nucleotides are TGTGCCAGCAGTTTAAATTCAGGTAGTCAAGAGACCCAGTACTTC.

V usage is TRBV5-1 and J usage is TRBJ2-7, with 8 bases fitting TRBD1. Germline V gene lookup returns CDR1 SGHRS and CDR2 YFSETQ. The CDR3 has 15 amino acids. The trim removed 6 bases at V and 0 bases at J, leaving 8 bases unmatched. CDR3 loop: CASTTSTGVSYEQYF. CDR3 nucleotides: TGCGCCAGCACTACTTCGACAGGGGTCTCCTACGAGCAGTACTTC.